Listed here is a single TCR beta chain. Its target antigen remains unknown. No per-base quality is available; no much larger clone lies one base away. Reading from cysteine to phenylalanine, the CDR3 counts 11 amino acids. The sequence is cut down to CDR3 DNA, 33 bases in frame from base 1. Relative to germline, V is 10 bases shorter and J is 10 bases shorter, with 14 bases between their ends. As encoded in the germline V gene (reference sequence), CDR1 is MNHEY while CDR2 is SMNVEV. TCRbeta CDR3 regions were amplified from genomic DNA using the immunoSEQ Assay, a bias-controlled multiplex PCR. Concerning the study's data processing: The number of nucleated cells in each sample was estimated from the amplification of reference gene primers within the assay. To quantify the absolute abundance of each unique TCRbeta CDR3 rearrangement, sequence reads were collapsed and filtered. For each sample, productive Simpson clonality was calculated as the square root of Simpson's diversity index over productive rearrangements. TCRdb took this table from immuneACCESS and kept in-frame rearrangements with V and J called. Such tables lack part of the clones; where checked against another copy, unresolved V genes explain under half of the gap, and the rest is unexplained. V and J calls and clone size are copied from that table; D and trimming were computed from the DNA. The sample data list about 180,000 clones, and about 91% of these were observed just once. 1.5% to 2% of the sample comes from the top ten.

Each collaborating institution followed its own protocols to collect whole blood in K2EDTA tubes. Collaborator samples were shipped for TCRbeta analysis as frozen whole blood, isolated PBMCs, or DNA extracted from either sample type. The data derive from a study of blood T cell repertoires in COVID-19 (dated by TCRdb to 2018 to 2020). A note on the overall study: Samples covering the acute and convalescent phases of COVID-19 were provided by collaborators in the United States, Italy and Spain. The prospective study material was composed of cDNA or gDNA derived from T cells, B-cell-depleted T cells, or PBMCs. Where available, HLA class I and class II types were taken from metadata supplied by the sample provider and were not determined by assay-based typing. Nearly every sample came with metadata listing a de-identified subject ID, COVID-19 status, age in years and sex. The repertoires were released in a freely available public database meant as a resource for research on the immune response to SARS-CoV-2. The dataset comprised deeply sampled blood TCRbeta repertoires from subjects exposed to, actively infected with, or recovered from COVID-19. The samples were drawn from the first 160 participants of the ongoing ImmuneRACE study and from some 1,300 subjects provided by 6 global collaborators. Study-wide conclusions, independent of this receptor: The amount of clinical and demographic metadata varied by source and participant and was provided uncurated.

The sequenced material came from peripheral blood. This sequence uses TRBV27 and TRBJ2-1, with the D gene not clear enough to name. This clonotype originated in a woman aged 45-65 years with acute or convalescent COVID-19. Here is the DNA: TGTGCCACACTGTTAGCTGACGAGCAGTTCTTC. This gives the protein CATLLADEQFF.